A few counts support the clone carrying this TCR beta chain. Its specificity is not known. This sample was included in a study of early T cells in non-severe SARS-CoV-2 infection. Study-level background: The chains were unpaired, and the sequenced material was bulk RNA from unsorted whole blood. General observations from the study: Comparison of clonotypes with VDJdb favored anti-spike CD8 responses while missing private and CD4 specificities.

MiXCR was run by TCRdb on the 5' RACE reads, yielding one entry per CDR3 protein. The sample yields 80,000 or so distinct CDR3 sequences, roughly 13% seen once. V was pared by 1 base and J by 4 bases, with 10 bases between. This CDR3 has 14 amino acids. Germline CDR1 is MNHEY and CDR2 is SVGEGT. The sequenced sample consisted of whole blood. The gene calls are TRBV6-2 or TRBV6-3 and TRBJ1-1; tentatively, D is TRBD1 (6 bases). This TCR came from an adult who was a healthcare worker with PCR-confirmed SARS-CoV-2 infection or an uninfected control (not recorded which). CDR3 coding DNA: TGTGCCAGCAGTTACTGGGGGGCGGGCACTGAAGCTTTCTTT. This translates into CASSYWGAGTEAFF.